This TCR beta chain was obtained from a study of blood T cell repertoires in COVID-19. Only in-frame clones appear in the TCRdb table, and some are missing; sequencing was by immunoSEQ multiplex PCR. The profile shows approximately 260,000 clones, approximately 90% of them singletons. This CDR3 has 15 amino acids. The J segment lost 11 bases and the V segment lost 6 bases, leaving 13 bases of the junction unmatched. Germline-derived CDR1 and CDR2 are MNHEY and SVGAGI. Enrollees, about 18 to 95 years old, lived in approximately 25 US areas. The sample was PBMCs or T cells enriched from blood (not recorded which). The gene calls are TRBV6-5 and TRBJ1-5, with TRBD1 matching over 10 bases. This sequence was found in a woman aged 25 to 39 with acute COVID-19. CDR3 amino acids: CASSLSPDRGNSQHF. For the CDR3, the DNA is TGTGCCAGCAGCTTATCACCGGACAGGGGGAATTCCCAGCATTTT.